The 2 T cell receptor beta chains presented below share a single source sample, sequenced in a study of blood T cell repertoires in COVID-19. The method was immunoSEQ multiplex PCR; TCRdb's version includes in-frame clones alone and lacks a portion of them. This sample has about 14,000 clones; about 73% occur once, and the top ten carry 20% to 25%. Input material: peripheral blood. These receptors were collected from a boy aged 2-15 years with active or convalescent COVID-19.

The genes are TRBV7-2 and TRBJ1-3; D is unclear. This CDR3 contains 15 residues. Trimming took 3 bases from V and 0 from J, leaving 9 bases between them. Germline loops: CDR1 SGHTA, CDR2 FQGNSA. Here the CDR3 DNA reads TGTGCCAGCAGCTTTCCCCCAGTCTCTGGAAACACCATATATTTT. Residues: CASSFPPVSGNTIYF.

The gene calls are TRBV30 and TRBJ2-1; D is unclear. Trimming shortened V by 0 bases and J by 7 bases, and 4 bases separated the two germline ends. The CDR3 has 11 residues. Germline lookup yields CDR1 GTSNPN and CDR2 SVGIG (reference sequence). CDR3: CAWSVRNEQFF. The CDR3, as DNA: TGTGCCTGGAGTGTTCGGAATGAGCAGTTCTTC.